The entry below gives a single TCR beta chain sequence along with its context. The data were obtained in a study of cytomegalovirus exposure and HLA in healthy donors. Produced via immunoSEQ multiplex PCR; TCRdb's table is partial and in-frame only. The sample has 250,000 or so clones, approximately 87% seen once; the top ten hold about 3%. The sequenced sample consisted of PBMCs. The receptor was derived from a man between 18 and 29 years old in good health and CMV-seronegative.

The CDR3 bases are TGCGCCAGCAGCTCCCCGGGAGCAGATACGCAGTATTTT. Translation gives CASSSPGADTQYF. This chain uses TRBV5-1 with TRBJ2-3, with D perhaps matching TRBD2 (6 bases). Per the germline V gene, CDR1 is SGHRS and CDR2 is YFSETQ. The CDR3 is 13 residues long. V was clipped by 3 bases and J by 4 bases, with 9 bases between them.